One and the same sample provided the 27 T cell receptor beta chains below, sequenced in a study of T cell responses to AZD1222 COVID-19 vaccine. Generated by immunoSEQ multiplex PCR, the TCRdb table keeps only in-frame clones and is missing some. Of fewer than 110,000 clones listed, 91% are singletons. The sample in question was peripheral blood, obtained on day 0 of AZD1222 vaccination. These receptor sequences come from an adult in good health.

This clone turned up a few times. This rearrangement joins TRBV7-3 to TRBJ2-2; D perhaps matches TRBD1 (6 bases). V was cut by 6 bases and J by 5 bases, with 16 bases left in between. This CDR3 comprises 15 residues. The germline V gene encodes CDR1 SGHTA and CDR2 FQGTGA. CDR3 DNA: TGTGCCAGCAGATTAGGGGGAGAAGGGACCGGGGAGCTGTTTTTT. Amino acid sequence: CASRLGGEGTGELFF. The whole variable domain, filled in from reference TRBV7-3 and TRBJ2-2, reads GAGVSQTPSNKVTEKGKYVELRCDPISGHTALYWYRQSLGQGPEFLIYFQGTGAADDSGLPNDRFFAVRPEGSVSTLKIQRTERGDSAVYLCASRLGGEGTGELFFGEGSRLTVL.

The chain uses TRBV5-6 and TRBJ2-7; 13 bases are a match to TRBD2. V lost 4 bases and J lost 0; bases outside the gene matches: 7. The germline CDR1 and CDR2 sequences are SGHDT and YYEEEE. This CDR3 has 17 amino acids. The CDR3 reads CASSPGTSGMISYEQYF. The DNA of the CDR3 is TGTGCCAGCAGCCCTGGGACTAGCGGGATGATCTCCTACGAGCAGTACTTC.

The chain couples TRBV6-4 to TRBJ2-5; 9 nucleotides agree with TRBD2. The germline V gene encodes CDR1 MRHNA and CDR2 SNTAGT. This CDR3 region has 14 residues. Trimming removed 6 bases from V and 5 bases from J; junction bases left unmatched: 7. The chain's CDR3 is CASSEYSGSETQYF. The CDR3 nucleotides are TGTGCCAGCAGCGAATATAGCGGGAGTGAGACCCAGTACTTC.

This clone was observed a few times. Other DNA sequences of this sample code for an identical CDR3. V gene TRBV7-9 combines with J gene TRBJ1-1, with D uncertain. This CDR3 spans 15 amino acids. V lost 2 bases and J 0 bases, leaving 10 bases between the germline ends. CDR1 SEHNR and CDR2 FQNEAQ come from the germline V gene (reference sequence). As DNA, the CDR3 is TGTGCCAGCAGCTTAAACAGAGCCATGAACACTGAAGCTTTCTTT. Its translation: CASSLNRAMNTEAFF.

This chain joins TRBV7-2 and TRBJ2-5; D gene uncertain. The CDR3 consists of 11 residues. Trimming left V 5 bases short and J 5 bases short, with 6 bases between. Germline V CDR1 and CDR2: SGHTA, FQGNSA. DNA for the CDR3: TGTGCCAGCAGCGAACGGGAGACCCAGTACTTC. Translation: CASSERETQYF. The whole variable domain, filled in from reference TRBV7-2 and TRBJ2-5, reads GAGVSQSPSNKVTEKGKDVELRCDPISGHTALYWYRQSLGQGLEFLIYFQGNSAPDKSGLPSDRFSAERTGGSVSTLTIQRTQQEDSAVYLCASSERETQYFGPGTRLLVL.

The V gene is TRBV7-9, the J gene TRBJ2-7; 7 bases align to TRBD1. Germline loops: CDR1 SEHNR, CDR2 FQNEAQ (reference sequence). The V gene end was trimmed by 8 bases and the J gene end by 7 bases; junction bases not matched to a gene: 8. This CDR3 is built from 12 residues. CDR3 nucleotide sequence: TGTGCCAGCCAACAGGGGATGGGGGAGCAGTACTTC. It translates to CASQQGMGEQYF.

The V and J genes are TRBV6-1 and TRBJ2-7, with 9 bases lining up with TRBD1. CDR1 is MNHNS and CDR2 is SASEGT in the germline V gene. After removal of 4 bases from V and 2 bases from J, the junction contained 9 bases not matched to a gene. There are 16 residues in the CDR3. The CDR3 nucleotides are TGTGCCAGCAGTGCTCTACCGGGACAGGGACCCTACGAGCAGTACTTC. Its translation: CASSALPGQGPYEQYF.

V is TRBV15 and J is TRBJ2-5; D is undetermined. The V end lost 0 bases, the J end lost 4 bases, and 6 bases lay between the germline ends. CDR3 length equals 13 residues. CDR1 LNHNV and CDR2 YYDKDF come from the germline V gene (reference sequence). In DNA, the CDR3 is TGTGCCACCAGCAGAGATGTGCGAGAGACCCAGTACTTC. Translation gives CATSRDVRETQYF.

CDR3 nucleotides: TGTGCCATCAGCCTAAACAGGGATATTGGGGGCTACACCTTC. Translation gives CAISLNRDIGGYTF. V is TRBV10-3 and J is TRBJ1-2; D possibly corresponds to TRBD1 (6 bases). The V gene lost 6 bases and the J gene lost 8 bases, with 19 bases spanning the gap. CDR1 is ENHRY, CDR2 SYGVKD, per germline. The CDR3 contains 14 residues.

The V call is TRBV4-2, the J call TRBJ2-7; 12 bases line up with TRBD2. The CDR3 sequence is 14 residues long. The germline V gene has CDR1 LGHNA and CDR2 YNFKEQ. V trimming: 7 bases; J trimming: 7 bases; junction bases outside the gene matches: 8. In nucleotides, the CDR3 is TGTGCCAGCACCCTAGCGGGAGGGCCCGGTGAGCAGTACTTC. This translates into CASTLAGGPGEQYF.

This sequence joins TRBV7-9 and TRBJ1-5; D is possibly TRBD1 (5 bases). CDR1 SEHNR and CDR2 FQNEAQ come from the germline V gene (reference sequence). The V and J ends lost 5 bases and 3 bases respectively, with 8 bases between them. The CDR3 covers 13 residues. The CDR3: CASSPTVNQPQHF. DNA for the CDR3: TGTGCCAGCAGCCCGACAGTCAATCAGCCCCAGCATTTT.

The chain joins TRBV5-5 to TRBJ1-6; 7 bases align to TRBD1. With V trimmed by 4 bases and J by 6 bases, 7 bases remained unmatched. From germline, CDR1 is SGHKS and CDR2 YYEKEE (reference sequence). The CDR3 is 15 residues long. DNA of the CDR3: TGTGCCAGCAGCCTGGTTGGACAGGCTAATTCACCCCTCCACTTT. It encodes CASSLVGQANSPLHF.

The genes are TRBV14 and TRBJ2-7, with D hard to call. Germline lookup yields CDR1 SGHDN and CDR2 FVKESK. This CDR3 has 15 amino acids. Trimming stripped 4 bases from V and 0 bases from J, with 13 bases between. The CDR3: CASSRSHTSSYEQYF. CDR3 coding DNA: TGTGCCAGCAGCCGCTCCCATACCAGCTCCTACGAGCAGTACTTC. Supplemented by reference TRBV14 and TRBJ2-7, the full variable domain reads EAGVTQFPSHSVIEKGQTVTLRCDPISGHDNLYWYRRVMGKEIKFLLHFVKESKQDESGMPNNRFLAERTGGTYSTLKVQPAELEDSGVYFCASSRSHTSSYEQYFGPGTRLTVT.

The chain carries TRBV5-4 and TRBJ2-5, with 7 nucleotides matching TRBD2. In germline, CDR1 is SGHNT, CDR2 YYREEE (reference sequence). This CDR3 contains 15 residues. With V trimmed by 0 bases and J by 5 bases, 7 bases remained unmatched. The CDR3: CASSLGLTGGETQYF. Written as DNA, the CDR3 is TGTGCCAGCAGCTTGGGACTCACCGGGGGGGAGACCCAGTACTTC.

The J gene is TRBJ2-2, the V gene TRBV6-5, with no clear D. V gave up 6 bases and J gave up 1 base, with 12 bases separating them. The CDR3 extends over 15 amino acids. The germline V gene encodes CDR1 MNHEY and CDR2 SVGAGI. CDR3 amino acids: CASRPERLNTGELFF. The DNA of the CDR3 is TGTGCCAGCAGACCCGAAAGGTTGAACACCGGGGAGCTGTTTTTT.

The V and J genes are TRBV19 and TRBJ2-7, with 10 bases aligning to TRBD1. This CDR3 is built from 15 residues. The V segment lost 5 bases and the J segment 4 bases; nucleotides outside the gene matches: 8. The germline V gene has CDR1 LNHDA and CDR2 SQIVND (reference sequence). As DNA, the CDR3 is TGTGCCAGTAGTTCCTCCCGGGACAGGGGTTACGAGCAGTACTTC. Translating gives CASSSSRDRGYEQYF.

This sequence joins TRBV10-3 and TRBJ2-4, with D maybe TRBD1 (6 bases). CDR3 length equals 14 residues. Germline V gene sequence: CDR1 ENHRY, CDR2 SYGVKD. Trimming shortened V by 6 bases and J by 0 bases, and 9 bases separated the two germline ends. CDR3 nucleotide sequence: TGTGCCATCAGGGACAGCCTAGCCAAAAACATTCAGTACTTC. This translates into CAIRDSLAKNIQYF.

CDR3 region: CASSHPIVEGLPSYNEQFF. CDR3 coding DNA: TGTGCCAGCAGCCATCCTATTGTTGAGGGACTTCCTTCCTACAATGAGCAGTTCTTC. This rearrangement joins TRBV4-2 to TRBJ2-1; D perhaps matches TRBD2 (6 bases). The CDR3 runs to 19 residues. The V end was cut by 3 bases, the J end by 1 base, with 22 bases between. Germline V CDR1 and CDR2: LGHNA, YNFKEQ.

This chain joins TRBV7-6 and TRBJ2-7; 7 nucleotides align to TRBD1. This CDR3 contains 15 residues. Germline lookup yields CDR1 SGHVS and CDR2 FNYEAQ. Germline trimming cut 0 bases from V and 3 bases from J; bases unmatched to any gene: 5. For the CDR3, the DNA is TGTGCCAGCAGCTTAGCCGGGACAGAAGTCTACGAGCAGTACTTC. Translation: CASSLAGTEVYEQYF.

The genes are TRBV19 and TRBJ1-1; D call uncertain. The germline V gene has CDR1 LNHDA and CDR2 SQIVND (reference sequence). CDR3 length: 13 amino acids. Trimming cost V 7 bases and J 2 bases, with 11 bases left between them. The CDR3 spells CASTPRINTEAFF. CDR3 nucleotide sequence: TGTGCCAGTACACCTAGGATAAACACTGAAGCTTTCTTT.

The rearrangement links TRBV2 to TRBJ2-7, with unresolved D. There are 15 residues in the CDR3. V lost 3 bases, J lost 0 bases, and 12 bases lay in between. Germline V gene lookup returns CDR1 SNHLY and CDR2 FYNNEI. The CDR3 reads CASSDPTGSSYEQYF. The CDR3 coding sequence is TGTGCCAGCAGTGATCCGACGGGTAGCTCCTACGAGCAGTACTTC.

The rearrangement joins TRBV10-3 to TRBJ2-7; no firm D call. The CDR3 runs 14 residues. Deletions cut 2 bases from V and 6 bases from J, with 14 bases between. CDR1 is ENHRY and CDR2 is SYGVKD in the germline V gene. The CDR3 region has the DNA TGTGCCATCAGTGAGACGGAAAAGGTTGGCGAGCAGTACTTC. Its translation is CAISETEKVGEQYF.

The rearrangement links TRBV6-5 to TRBJ1-1; TRBD1 is a possible D gene (6 bases). Trimming stripped 7 bases from V and 3 bases from J, with 15 bases between. CDR1 and CDR2 from the germline V gene are MNHEY and SVGAGI. The CDR3 spans 14 residues. The CDR3 is CASNNRALDTEAFF. The CDR3 DNA reads as TGTGCCAGCAATAACAGGGCGTTGGACACTGAAGCTTTCTTT.

V gene TRBV6-5 combines with J gene TRBJ2-7; TRBD2 matches at 8 bases. This CDR3 contains 13 residues. After removal of 6 bases from V and 0 bases from J, the junction contained 1 base not matched to a gene. Germline V CDR1 and CDR2: MNHEY, SVGAGI. The CDR3 region has the DNA TGTGCCAGCAGGACTAGCGACTCCTACGAGCAGTACTTC. This encodes CASRTSDSYEQYF.

The genes are TRBV4-1 and TRBJ2-7; TRBD2 agrees at 14 bases. CDR1 and CDR2 from the germline V gene are MGHRA and YSYEKL. V shed 5 bases, J shed 3 bases, and the junction held 6 bases outside the gene matches. The CDR3 length is 16 residues. The CDR3 DNA reads TGCGCCAGCAGCAATACGGGGACTAGCGGGAGCTACGAGCAGTACTTC. Amino acids: CASSNTGTSGSYEQYF.

The chain is built from TRBV18 and TRBJ2-2; 11 bases match TRBD2. Per germline, CDR1 KGHSH and CDR2 LQKENI. This CDR3 has 18 residues. Unmatched junction bases numbered 3, after V lost 0 bases and J lost 0 bases. The CDR3 nucleotides are TGTGCCAGCTCACCACCCGGGACTAGCGGCCCGAACACCGGGGAGCTGTTTTTT. Encoded protein: CASSPPGTSGPNTGELFF.

V usage is TRBV24-1 and J usage is TRBJ2-1, with unresolved D. V was shortened by 9 bases and J by 2 bases, with 4 bases between the two germline ends. Germline CDR1 reads KGHDR; CDR2 reads SFDVKD. The CDR3 consists of 11 residues. CDR3 protein: CATGTYNEQFF. Here the CDR3 DNA reads TGTGCCACCGGGACCTACAATGAGCAGTTCTTC.